A single T cell receptor (beta chain) is shown here with its context. No antigen is known for it. The junction and the germline gene differ at one end; a read error may be behind it. The immunoSEQ Assay, a bias-controlled multiplex PCR, was used to amplify TCRbeta CDR3 regions from genomic DNA. In the original analysis: The number of nucleated cells in each sample was estimated from the amplification of reference gene primers within the assay. Sequence reads were collapsed and filtered to measure the absolute abundance of every unique TCRbeta CDR3 rearrangement. Productive Simpson clonality was computed per sample as the square root of Simpson's diversity index over productive rearrangements. TCRdb took this table from immuneACCESS and kept in-frame rearrangements with V and J called. Such tables lack part of the clones; where checked against another copy, unresolved V genes explain under half of the gap, and the rest is unexplained. That table is the source of V, J and clone size, and D and trimming were worked out from the DNA. The sample table lists a few hundred thousand clones, 88% of them with a count of one. The ten largest clones take up more than 0.95% of the sample.

The data stem from a study of blood T cell repertoires in COVID-19 (dated by TCRdb to 2019 to 2021). Regarding the complete study: The collaborator samples originated in the United States, Italy and Spain and spanned the acute and convalescent phases of COVID-19. The prospective study material was composed of cDNA or gDNA derived from T cells, B-cell-depleted T cells, or PBMCs. Subjects who had been exposed to COVID-19, were actively infected with it, or had recovered from it provided the deeply sampled blood TCRbeta repertoires that made up the dataset. The repertoires were made available in a free public database intended to serve as a resource for research on the immune response to SARS-CoV-2. The samples were drawn from two sources: the first 160 participants of the ongoing ImmuneRACE study, and over 1,000 subjects contributed by 6 global collaborators. A de-identified subject ID, COVID-19 status, age in years and sex were almost always included in the sample metadata. Where available, HLA class I and class II types were taken from metadata supplied by the sample provider and were not determined by assay-based typing. The full study reports these points: Clinical and demographic metadata were provided uncurated, with the amount varying by source and participant.

The CDR3 covers 15 residues, taking in both the cysteine and the phenylalanine. Only the CDR3 DNA stays, 45 bases, in frame from base 1. Based on the germline V gene (reference sequence), the CDR1 and CDR2 sequences are SSHAT and FNYEAQ. In the prospective study, participants were roughly 18 to 95 years old, resided in about two dozen geographic areas of the United States, and were enrolled through a virtual design. In the prospective study, cohorts were assigned on the basis of participant-reported clinical history obtained from a screening survey and a study questionnaire. Recovered participants in ImmuneRACE Cohort 3 were defined by two consecutive negative NP/OP PCR tests, clearance by a healthcare professional, or resolution of symptoms. In the prospective study, mobile phlebotomists collected whole blood, serum and a nasopharyngeal or oropharyngeal swab from each participant. Participants in the prospective study had the option to provide additional blood draws and questionnaires over a roughly two-month period. Blood samples from the prospective study were shipped frozen or at room temperature prior to DNA extraction.

Sequenced sample: PBMCs or T cells enriched from blood (not recorded which). In this chain, TRBV7-7 is recombined with TRBJ1-3; 11 middle bases align to TRBD1. This clonotype was obtained from a woman under 30 who had recovered from COVID-19. The CDR3 region: CASSSGQGAGNTIYF. The DNA sequence is TGTGCTAGCAGCTCGGGACAGGGGGCTGGAAACACCATATATTTT.